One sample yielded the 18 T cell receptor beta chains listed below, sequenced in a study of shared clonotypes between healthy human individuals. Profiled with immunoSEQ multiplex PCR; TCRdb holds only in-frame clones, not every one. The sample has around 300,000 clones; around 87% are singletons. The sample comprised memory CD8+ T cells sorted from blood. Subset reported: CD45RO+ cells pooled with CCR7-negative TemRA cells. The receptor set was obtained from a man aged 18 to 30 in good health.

This CDR3 is CASSFTSTEQFF. In DNA, the CDR3 is TGTGCCAGCAGTTTCACTAGCACTGAGCAGTTCTTC. The chain couples TRBV27 to TRBJ2-1, with D maybe TRBD2 (6 bases). V was trimmed by 3 bases and J by 9 bases, leaving 9 bases between them. Per germline, CDR1 MNHEY and CDR2 SMNVEV (reference sequence). The length of the CDR3 is 12 residues.

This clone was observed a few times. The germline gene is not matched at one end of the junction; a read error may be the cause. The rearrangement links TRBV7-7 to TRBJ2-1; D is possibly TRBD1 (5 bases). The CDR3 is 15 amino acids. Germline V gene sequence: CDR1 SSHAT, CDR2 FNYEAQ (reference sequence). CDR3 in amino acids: CASSLGVSSYNEQFF. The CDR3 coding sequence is TGTGCTAGCAGCTTAGGGGTTAGCTCCTACAATGAGCAGTTCTTC.

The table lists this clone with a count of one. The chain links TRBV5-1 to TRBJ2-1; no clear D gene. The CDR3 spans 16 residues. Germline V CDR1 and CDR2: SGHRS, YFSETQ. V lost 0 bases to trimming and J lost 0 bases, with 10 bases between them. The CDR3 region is CASSLGWGSSYNEQFF. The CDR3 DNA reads TGCGCCAGCAGCTTGGGTTGGGGAAGCTCCTACAATGAGCAGTTCTTC.

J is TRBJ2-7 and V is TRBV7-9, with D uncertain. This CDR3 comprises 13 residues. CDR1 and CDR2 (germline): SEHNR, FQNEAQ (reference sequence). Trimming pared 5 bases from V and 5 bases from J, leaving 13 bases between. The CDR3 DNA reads TGTGCCAGCAGCCCCCAGGTGGGAAACGAGCAGTACTTC. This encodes CASSPQVGNEQYF.

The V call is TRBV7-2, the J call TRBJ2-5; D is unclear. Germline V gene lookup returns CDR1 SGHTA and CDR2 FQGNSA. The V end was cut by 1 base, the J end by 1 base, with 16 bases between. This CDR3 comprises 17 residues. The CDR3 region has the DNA TGTGCCAGCAGCTTAGATCCAACGTCCCGCTTCCAAGAGACCCAGTACTTC. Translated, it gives CASSLDPTSRFQETQYF.

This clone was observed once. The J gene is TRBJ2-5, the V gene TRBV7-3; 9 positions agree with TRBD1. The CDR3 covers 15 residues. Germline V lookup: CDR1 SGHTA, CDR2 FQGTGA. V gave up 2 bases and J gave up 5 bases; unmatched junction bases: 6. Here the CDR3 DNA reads TGTGCCAGCAGCTTACACAGGGGGCGCGGGGAGACCCAGTACTTC. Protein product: CASSLHRGRGETQYF.

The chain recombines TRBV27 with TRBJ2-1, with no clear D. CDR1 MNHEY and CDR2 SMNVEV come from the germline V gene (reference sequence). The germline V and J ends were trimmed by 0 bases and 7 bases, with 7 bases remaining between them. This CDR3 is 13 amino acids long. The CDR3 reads CASSLSTSNEQFF. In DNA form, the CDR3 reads TGTGCCAGCAGTTTATCGACTTCTAATGAGCAGTTCTTC.

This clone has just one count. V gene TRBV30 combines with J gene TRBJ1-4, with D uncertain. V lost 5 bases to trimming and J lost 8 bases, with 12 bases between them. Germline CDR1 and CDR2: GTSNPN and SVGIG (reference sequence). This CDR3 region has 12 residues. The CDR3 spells CAWEGYGEKLFF. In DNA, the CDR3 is TGTGCCTGGGAAGGGTACGGGGAAAAACTGTTTTTT.

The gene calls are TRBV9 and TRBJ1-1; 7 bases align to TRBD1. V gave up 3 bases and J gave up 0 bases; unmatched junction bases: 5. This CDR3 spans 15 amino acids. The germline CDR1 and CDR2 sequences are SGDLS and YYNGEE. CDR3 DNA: TGTGCCAGCAGCGCCATGGGACAGATGAACACTGAAGCTTTCTTT. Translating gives CASSAMGQMNTEAFF.

CDR3 in amino acids: CASSDSGGGPYNEQFF. CDR3 DNA sequence: TGTGCCAGCAGTGACTCGGGCGGGGGCCCTTACAATGAGCAGTTCTTC. V and J are TRBV6-4 and TRBJ2-1; tentatively, D is TRBD2 (7 bases). Germline assignment: CDR1 MRHNA and CDR2 SNTAGT. The CDR3 runs to 16 residues. The V and J ends lost 0 bases and 4 bases respectively, with 13 bases between them.

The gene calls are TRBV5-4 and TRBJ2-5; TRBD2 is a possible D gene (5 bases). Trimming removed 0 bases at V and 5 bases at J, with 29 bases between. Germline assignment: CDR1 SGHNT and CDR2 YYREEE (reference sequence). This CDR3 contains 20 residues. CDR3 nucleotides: TGTGCCAGCAGCTTGGCTTCGCGGGCTCAAGGGCCCTCGTTTATTGAGACCCAGTACTTC. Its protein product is CASSLASRAQGPSFIETQYF.

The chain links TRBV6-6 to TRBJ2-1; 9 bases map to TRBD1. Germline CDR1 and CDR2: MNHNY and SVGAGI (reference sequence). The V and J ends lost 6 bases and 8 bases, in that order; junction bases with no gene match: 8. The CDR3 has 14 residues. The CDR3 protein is CASRPRDRVDEQFF. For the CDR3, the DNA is TGTGCCAGCAGGCCCCGGGACAGGGTCGATGAGCAGTTCTTC.

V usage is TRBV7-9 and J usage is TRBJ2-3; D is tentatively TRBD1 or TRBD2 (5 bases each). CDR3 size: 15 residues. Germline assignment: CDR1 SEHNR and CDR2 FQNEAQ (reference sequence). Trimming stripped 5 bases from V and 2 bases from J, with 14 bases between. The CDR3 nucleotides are TGTGCCAGCAGCCCCCCGGGGACCTTCACAGATACGCAGTATTTT. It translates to CASSPPGTFTDTQYF.

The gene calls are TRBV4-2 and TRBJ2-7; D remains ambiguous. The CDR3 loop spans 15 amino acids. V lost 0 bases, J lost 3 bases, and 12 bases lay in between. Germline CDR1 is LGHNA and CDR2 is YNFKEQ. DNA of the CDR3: TGTGCCAGCAGCCAAGATAGTTCTAGTATCTACGAGCAGTACTTC. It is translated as CASSQDSSSIYEQYF.

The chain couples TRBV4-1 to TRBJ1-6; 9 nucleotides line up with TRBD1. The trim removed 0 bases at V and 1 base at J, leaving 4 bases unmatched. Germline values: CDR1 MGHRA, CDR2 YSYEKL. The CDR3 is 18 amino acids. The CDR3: CASSQEGQGKSYNSPLHF. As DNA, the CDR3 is TGCGCCAGCAGCCAAGAGGGACAGGGTAAATCCTATAATTCACCCCTCCACTTT.

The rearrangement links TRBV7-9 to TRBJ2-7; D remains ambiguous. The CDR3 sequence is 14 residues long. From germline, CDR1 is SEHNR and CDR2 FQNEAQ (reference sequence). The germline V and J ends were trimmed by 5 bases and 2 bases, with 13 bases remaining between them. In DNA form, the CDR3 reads TGTGCCAGCAGCCCATGGGCGGAAACCTACGAGCAGTACTTC. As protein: CASSPWAETYEQYF.

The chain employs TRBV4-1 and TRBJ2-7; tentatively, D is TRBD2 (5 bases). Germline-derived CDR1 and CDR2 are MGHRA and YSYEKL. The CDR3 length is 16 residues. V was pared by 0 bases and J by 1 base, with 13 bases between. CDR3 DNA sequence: TGCGCCAGCAGCCAAGATCTGGGCGGGCTATCCTACGAGCAGTACTTC. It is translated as CASSQDLGGLSYEQYF.

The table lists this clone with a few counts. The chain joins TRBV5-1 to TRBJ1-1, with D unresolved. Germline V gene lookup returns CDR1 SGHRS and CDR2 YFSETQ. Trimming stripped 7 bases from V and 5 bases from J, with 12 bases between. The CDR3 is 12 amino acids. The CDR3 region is CASGTELTEAFF. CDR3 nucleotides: TGCGCCAGCGGTACAGAACTGACTGAAGCTTTCTTT. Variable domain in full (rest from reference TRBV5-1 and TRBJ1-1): KAGVTQTPRYLIKTRGQQVTLSCSPISGHRSVSWYQQTPGQGLQFLFEYFSETQRNKGNFPGRFSGRQFSNSRSEMNVSTLELGDSALYLCASGTELTEAFFGQGTRLTVV.